This entry is about one TCR beta chain. The sample belongs to a study of blood T cell repertoires in COVID-19. Assay: immunoSEQ multiplex PCR; the TCRdb copy retains only in-frame clones and omits some. The table includes a few hundred thousand clones, nearly 90% detected once. The length of the CDR3 is 15 residues. With 4 bases clipped from V and 6 bases from J, the junction kept 9 bases outside the gene matches. The V gene's germline CDR1 is SGDLS and CDR2 YYNGEE. The TCR comes from a woman in her late teens or twenties who had recovered from COVID-19. V gene TRBV9 combines with J gene TRBJ2-7, with TRBD1 identical over 11 bases. Sequenced sample: peripheral blood. CDR3 in DNA: TGTGCCAGCAGCAGGAACGGACAGGGGGCAAGCGAGCAGTACTTC. Translated: CASSRNGQGASEQYF. The variable domain in full, completed from reference TRBV9 and TRBJ2-7, reads DSGVTQTPKHLITATGQRVTLRCSPRSGDLSVYWYQQSLDQGLQFLIQYYNGEERAKGNILERFSAQQFPDLHSELNLSSLELGDSALYFCASSRNGQGASEQYFGPGTRLTVT.